This T cell receptor beta chain was obtained from a study of CD8 T cells in Susac syndrome. An input of 0.5 to 1 ug of RNA was subjected to reverse transcription using random hexamers. Across 54 Vbeta and 13 Jbeta, TCR beta CDR3 was amplified with immunoSEQ multiplex PCR. MiXCR, run by TCRdb on the immunoSEQ multiplex PCR reads, gives a single entry per CDR3 protein. The sample has more than 200,000 distinct CDR3 sequences, 93% seen once. This clonotype was seen a single time. Sequencing of TCR beta was undertaken in CD8+ and CD4+ T cells derived from blood. The multiple sclerosis controls were treatment-naive patients, and their relapsing-remitting disease was stable or active. Through negative isolation, CD4+ and CD8+ T cells were obtained, while TEMRA cells were enriched using FACS. V trimming: 6 bases; J trimming: 6 bases; junction bases outside the gene matches: 12. Germline assignment: CDR1 SQVTM and CDR2 ANQGSEA. The CDR3 extends over 14 amino acids.

What was sequenced was CD4+ T cells from PBMCs. The clonotype was recovered from a human donor with multiple sclerosis. The chain uses TRBV29-1 and TRBJ2-7, with TRBD1 matching 9 bases. The CDR3 nucleotides are TGCAGCGTAGAACAGACAGGGGGAAGTCGCGAGCAGTACTTC. It is translated as CSVEQTGGSREQYF.